The entry below gives a single TCR beta chain sequence along with its context. No antigen is known for it. The source of the sample is a study of OX40 agonist ivuxolimab in advanced cancers. Study information: Every 2 weeks, patients received ivuxolimab intravenously, dosed at 0.01 to 10 mg/kg. Allowance was made for prior anti-PD-1, anti-PD-L1 or anti-CTLA-4 therapy, and roughly 40% had some. Study findings and constraints: At doses 0.1 to 3.0 mg/kg, CD4+ and CD8+ clones expanded. On average, CD8+ T cells showed a greater number of expanded clones than CD4+.

Trimming left V 6 bases short and J 6 bases short, with 17 bases between. CDR1 is MDHEN and CDR2 is SYDVKM in the germline V gene. The CDR3 covers 14 residues. The table came from immunoSEQ multiplex PCR; TCRdb's copy has only in-frame clones and leaves some out. Here the sample spans 60,000 to 75,000 clones, approximately 90% being singletons. Sequenced here: CD4+ or CD8+ T cells sorted from blood, sampled in a trial of the OX40 agonist ivuxolimab. The V call is TRBV28, the J call TRBJ1-1; tentative D call: TRBD1 (6 bases). The sequence was obtained from an adult with an advanced solid tumor such as melanoma, head and neck, liver or kidney cancer. DNA for the CDR3: TGTGCCAGCAGCTACTCCCGGGACAATGCTGAAGCTTTCTTT. It codes for CASSYSRDNAEAFF.